A selection of T cell receptor beta chains follows, all from one sample in a study of blood T cell repertoires in COVID-19. Sequencing used immunoSEQ multiplex PCR; TCRdb keeps in-frame clones, though not all of them. The top ten clones hold under 4.5% of a sample with about 260,000 clones, under 90% of them seen once. The sample was PBMCs or T cells enriched from blood (not recorded which). These receptors came from a man aged 30-40 years with acute COVID-19. The CDR3 runs from the conserved cysteine through the conserved F or W.

TRBV19	TRBJ2-3	CASSIYFSTDTQYF
TRBV3-1/TRBV3-2	TRBJ2-3	CASSPKPGLAGTDTQYF
TRBV6-1	TRBJ1-2	CASSEATGANYGYTF
TRBV19	TRBJ2-3	CASSIFPGTSGSWNTDTQYF
TRBV5-1	TRBJ2-4	CASSFSSGWSKNIQYF
TRBV4-3	TRBJ1-6	CASSQVGGGVIPPLHF
TRBV6-2/TRBV6-3	TRBJ2-1	CASSYDSGTRQNEQFF
TRBV24-1	TRBJ2-5	CATSSGGGAEETQYF
TRBV6-5	TRBJ2-3	CASSLGTPTDTQYF
TRBV11-2	TRBJ2-5	CASSSDRGTQYF
TRBV19	TRBJ1-1	CASSTLTRYRDRDTEAFF
TRBV7-2	TRBJ2-5	CASSLEGGGSQYF
TRBV30	TRBJ1-2	CAWIQGWGYTF
TRBV5-6	TRBJ1-6	CASSLAGPSPLHF
TRBV11-3	TRBJ1-1	CASTASSLQGTEAFF
TRBV10-1	TRBJ1-2	CASSPGQAYGYTF